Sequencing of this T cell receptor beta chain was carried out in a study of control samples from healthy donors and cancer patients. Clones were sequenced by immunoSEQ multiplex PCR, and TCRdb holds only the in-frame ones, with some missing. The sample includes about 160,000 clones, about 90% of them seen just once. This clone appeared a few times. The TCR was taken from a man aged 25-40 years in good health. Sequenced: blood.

The CDR3: CASSVTGSNEKLFF. DNA for the CDR3: TGCGCCAGCTCAGTGACGGGCTCGAATGAAAAACTGTTTTTT. The J gene is TRBJ1-4, the V gene TRBV5-1; D ambiguous. V was clipped by 7 bases and J by 5 bases, with 15 bases between them. CDR3 length: 14 amino acids. Germline lookup yields CDR1 SGHRS and CDR2 YFSETQ.